A selection of T cell receptor beta chains follows, all from one sample in a study of STAT5B mutations in CD4+ large granular lymphocyte leukemia. The repertoire was sequenced with immunoSEQ multiplex PCR; TCRdb's copy has only in-frame clones and lacks some. The sample includes about 45,000 clones, 86% of them seen just once. The sample comprised CD4+ T cells from blood buffy coats. All receptors derive from a human donor in good health. CDR3s include the opening cysteine and the closing phenylalanine or tryptophan. The D gene is left open where the match is weak. Expanded clones get a size class; other rows say once, few or many, or leave the size out.

v_call: TRBV7-2
clone_size: -
j_call: TRBJ2-7
d_call: -
cdr3_nt: TGTGCCAGCAGCTTAGCACACGGTGACTACGAGCAGTACTTC
cdr3_aa: CASSLAHGDYEQYF

v_call: TRBV5-1
clone_size: once
j_call: TRBJ2-5
d_call: TRBD1
cdr3_nt: TGCGCCAGCAGACAGGGGGCGCGGGAGACCCAGTACTTC
cdr3_aa: CASRQGARETQYF

v_call: TRBV7-8
clone_size: -
j_call: TRBJ2-5
d_call: -
cdr3_nt: TGTGCCAGCAGCCCCATCAGCCAAGAGACCCAGTACTTC
cdr3_aa: CASSPISQETQYF

v_call: TRBV2
clone_size: -
j_call: TRBJ2-2
d_call: -
cdr3_nt: TGTGCCAGCAGTGGCGACCGGAACACCGGGGAGCTGTTTTTT
cdr3_aa: CASSGDRNTGELFF

v_call: TRBV7-9
clone_size: -
j_call: TRBJ2-4
d_call: -
cdr3_nt: TGTGCCAGCAGCTTACGATTCGAGAGCGGCAAAAACATTCAGTACTTC
cdr3_aa: CASSLRFESGKNIQYF

v_call: TRBV5-1
clone_size: few
j_call: TRBJ2-1
d_call: TRBD1
cdr3_nt: TGCGCCAGCAGCTTGTCCCCCGACAGGGGAGAGTTCTTC
cdr3_aa: CASSLSPDRGEFF

v_call: TRBV28
clone_size: -
j_call: TRBJ1-1
d_call: -
cdr3_nt: TGTGCCAGCAGTTCACCCATGACGGATGAAGCTTTCTTT
cdr3_aa: CASSSPMTDEAFF

v_call: TRBV5-1
clone_size: -
j_call: TRBJ2-1
d_call: TRBD2
cdr3_nt: TGCGCCAGCAGCGTGGGACTAGCGGGAGATAAGTTCTTC
cdr3_aa: CASSVGLAGDKFF

v_call: TRBV29-1
clone_size: -
j_call: TRBJ2-7
d_call: TRBD1
cdr3_nt: TGCAGCGTTGGGACAGGAAAGTACGAGCAGTACTTC
cdr3_aa: CSVGTGKYEQYF

v_call: TRBV19
clone_size: -
j_call: TRBJ1-1
d_call: -
cdr3_nt: TGTGCCAGTAGTTTCGCAGGCTACACTGAAGCTTTCTTT
cdr3_aa: CASSFAGYTEAFF

v_call: TRBV6-6
clone_size: -
j_call: TRBJ2-7
d_call: TRBD2
cdr3_nt: TGTGCCAGCAGGGAAGGGACTAGCGGGAGAGGGCAGTACTTC
cdr3_aa: CASREGTSGRGQYF

v_call: TRBV5-1
clone_size: -
j_call: TRBJ1-2
d_call: TRBD1
cdr3_nt: TGCGCCAGCAGCTTGGGAATCGGGACAGGGTCCGCTAACTATGGCTACACCTTC
cdr3_aa: CASSLGIGTGSANYGYTF

v_call: TRBV19
clone_size: -
j_call: TRBJ2-5
d_call: -
cdr3_nt: TGTGCCAGTAGTACCTCCCGGGGAGAGACCCAGTACTTC
cdr3_aa: CASSTSRGETQYF

v_call: TRBV28
clone_size: -
j_call: TRBJ2-3
d_call: TRBD2
cdr3_nt: TGTGCCAGCAGTTCGGCTAGCGGGAGGCGAGATACGCAGTATTTT
cdr3_aa: CASSSASGRRDTQYF

v_call: TRBV6-6
clone_size: few
j_call: TRBJ2-7
d_call: TRBD2
cdr3_nt: TGTGCCAGCAGTTCCTCTAGCGGGAGTTCGATATTGTACTTC
cdr3_aa: CASSSSSGSSILYF

v_call: TRBV7-2
clone_size: -
j_call: TRBJ1-2
d_call: -
cdr3_nt: TGTGCCAGCAGTTCGGAACCTGGAGCTAACTATGGCTACACCTTC
cdr3_aa: CASSSEPGANYGYTF

v_call: TRBV7-7
clone_size: -
j_call: TRBJ2-1
d_call: TRBD2
cdr3_nt: TGTGCCAGCAGCTCCGGGACCAGCGGGAGTACGGGTTCCTACAATGAGCAGTTCTTC
cdr3_aa: CASSSGTSGSTGSYNEQFF

v_call: TRBV10-3
clone_size: -
j_call: TRBJ1-5
d_call: -
cdr3_nt: TGTGCCATCAGTGAGTCAGGGGATCAGCCCCAGCATTTT
cdr3_aa: CAISESGDQPQHF

v_call: TRBV7-2
clone_size: -
j_call: TRBJ2-3
d_call: -
cdr3_nt: TGTGCCAGCAGCTCGGGACCTGCGGAAGATACGCAGTATTTT
cdr3_aa: CASSSGPAEDTQYF

v_call: TRBV10-2
clone_size: -
j_call: TRBJ2-7
d_call: TRBD2
cdr3_nt: TGCGCCAGCACTTCCGGGACTAGCGGGCCCGGGGAGCAGTACTTC
cdr3_aa: CASTSGTSGPGEQYF

v_call: TRBV30
clone_size: -
j_call: TRBJ1-1
d_call: -
cdr3_nt: TGTGCCTGGAGGAGGACAGCGAACACTGAAGCTTTCTTT
cdr3_aa: CAWRRTANTEAFF

v_call: TRBV10-3
clone_size: -
j_call: TRBJ1-1
d_call: -
cdr3_nt: TGTGCCATCAGTCGAATACAGGGGAACACTGAAGCTTTCTTT
cdr3_aa: CAISRIQGNTEAFF

v_call: TRBV6-1
clone_size: -
j_call: TRBJ1-1
d_call: -
cdr3_nt: TGTGCCAACTGGGACGAAGGCGGCCTCCGCGAAGCTTTCTTT
cdr3_aa: CANWDEGGLREAFF

v_call: TRBV7-8
clone_size: -
j_call: TRBJ2-5
d_call: -
cdr3_nt: TGTGCCAGCAGCTTATTACGGGAAGAGACCCAGTACTTC
cdr3_aa: CASSLLREETQYF

v_call: TRBV7-2
clone_size: -
j_call: TRBJ1-1
d_call: TRBD1
cdr3_nt: TGTGCCAGCAGCGCGGGACAGGGGGGGGTCACTGAAGCTTTCTTT
cdr3_aa: CASSAGQGGVTEAFF

v_call: TRBV20-1
clone_size: -
j_call: TRBJ1-1
d_call: -
cdr3_nt: TGCAGTGCTATCAGGGCCACTGAAGCTTTCTTT
cdr3_aa: CSAIRATEAFF

v_call: TRBV9
clone_size: -
j_call: TRBJ1-3
d_call: -
cdr3_nt: TGTGCCAGCAGCGTAGAACCCGACAGTCCGTCTGGAAACACCATATATTTT
cdr3_aa: CASSVEPDSPSGNTIYF

v_call: TRBV28
clone_size: -
j_call: TRBJ2-3
d_call: TRBD1
cdr3_nt: TGTGCCACCACAGGGGGGAGCACAGATACGCAGTATTTT
cdr3_aa: CATTGGSTDTQYF

v_call: TRBV19
clone_size: -
j_call: TRBJ2-3
d_call: TRBD1
cdr3_nt: TGTGCCAGTACGCCGGGACAGGGGGCAGATACGCAGTATTTT
cdr3_aa: CASTPGQGADTQYF

v_call: TRBV15
clone_size: -
j_call: TRBJ2-1
d_call: -
cdr3_nt: TGTGCCACCAGCAGAGATAAACAGAATGAGCAGTTCTTC
cdr3_aa: CATSRDKQNEQFF

v_call: TRBV5-1
clone_size: -
j_call: TRBJ2-7
d_call: TRBD2
cdr3_nt: TGCGCCAGCAGCCCTGACGGGGGGGCTCGGGAGCAGTACTTC
cdr3_aa: CASSPDGGAREQYF

v_call: TRBV7-3
clone_size: -
j_call: TRBJ1-1
d_call: -
cdr3_nt: TGTGCCAGCAGCTCGGGACCAGGATTTGGGGGTGAAGCTTTCTTT
cdr3_aa: CASSSGPGFGGEAFF

v_call: TRBV2
clone_size: -
j_call: TRBJ1-4
d_call: -
cdr3_nt: TGTGCCAGCAGTGGCAACAGGCGAGCTAATGAAAAACTGTTTTTT
cdr3_aa: CASSGNRRANEKLFF

v_call: TRBV5-8
clone_size: once
j_call: TRBJ2-2
d_call: -
cdr3_nt: TGTGCCAGCAGCCGGACCTCTTGGACAGCTGACACCGGGGAGCTGTTTTTT
cdr3_aa: CASSRTSWTADTGELFF

v_call: TRBV7-9
clone_size: -
j_call: TRBJ2-1
d_call: -
cdr3_nt: TGTGCCAGCAGCTTATCCGGAACCGGGAACAATGAGCAGTTCTTC
cdr3_aa: CASSLSGTGNNEQFF

v_call: TRBV5-1
clone_size: -
j_call: TRBJ2-7
d_call: -
cdr3_nt: TGCGCCAGCAGCTCCCATGAAGAGCAGTACTTC
cdr3_aa: CASSSHEEQYF

v_call: TRBV28
clone_size: -
j_call: TRBJ2-7
d_call: TRBD2
cdr3_nt: TGTGCCAGCAGTCCAATCCAGCGGGACTACGAGCAGTACTTC
cdr3_aa: CASSPIQRDYEQYF